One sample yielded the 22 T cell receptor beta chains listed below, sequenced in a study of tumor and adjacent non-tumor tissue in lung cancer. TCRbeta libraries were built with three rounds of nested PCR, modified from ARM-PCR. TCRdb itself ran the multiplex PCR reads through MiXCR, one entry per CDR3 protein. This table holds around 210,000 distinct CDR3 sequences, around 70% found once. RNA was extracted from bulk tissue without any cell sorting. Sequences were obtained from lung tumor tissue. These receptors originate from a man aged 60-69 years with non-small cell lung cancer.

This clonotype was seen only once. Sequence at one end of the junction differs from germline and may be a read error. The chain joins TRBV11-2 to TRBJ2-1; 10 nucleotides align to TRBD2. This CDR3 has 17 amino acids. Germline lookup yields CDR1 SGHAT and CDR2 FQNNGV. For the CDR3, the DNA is TGTACCAGCAACTCCTCTTTAGCGGGGGGAACCTACAATGAGCAGTTCTTC. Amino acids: CTSNSSLAGGTYNEQFF.

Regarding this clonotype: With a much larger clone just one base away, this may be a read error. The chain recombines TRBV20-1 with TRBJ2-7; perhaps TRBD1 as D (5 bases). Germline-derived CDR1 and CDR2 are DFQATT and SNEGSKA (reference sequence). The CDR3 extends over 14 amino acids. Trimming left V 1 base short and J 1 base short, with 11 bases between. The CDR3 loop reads CSARVWTKSYEQYF. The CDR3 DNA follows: TGCAGTGCTAGAGTTTGGACAAAATCCTACGAGCAGTACTTC.

CDR3 nucleotides: TGCAATGTTAAGAGCGGCAGGGGCCAGTATCTCCATTCACCCCTCCACTTT. Translated, it gives CNVKSGRGQYLHSPLHF. The genes are TRBV20-1 and TRBJ1-6, with D maybe TRBD1 (6 bases). The CDR3 loop spans 17 amino acids. In germline, CDR1 is DFQATT, CDR2 SNEGSKA (reference sequence).

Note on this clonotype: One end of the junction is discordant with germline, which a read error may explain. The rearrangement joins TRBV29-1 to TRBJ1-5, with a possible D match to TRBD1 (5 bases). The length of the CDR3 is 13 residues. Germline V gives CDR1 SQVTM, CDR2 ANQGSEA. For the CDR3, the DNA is TGCAACGTGGACGGGGGGTCCGGGCAGCCCCAACATTTT. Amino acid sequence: CNVDGGSGQPQHF. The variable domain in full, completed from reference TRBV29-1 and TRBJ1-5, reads SAVISQKPSRDICQRGTSLTIQCQVDSQVTMMFWYRQQPGQSLTLIATANQGSEATYESGFVIDKFPISRPNLTFSTLTVSNMSPEDSSIYLCNVDGGSGQPQHFGDGTRLSIL.

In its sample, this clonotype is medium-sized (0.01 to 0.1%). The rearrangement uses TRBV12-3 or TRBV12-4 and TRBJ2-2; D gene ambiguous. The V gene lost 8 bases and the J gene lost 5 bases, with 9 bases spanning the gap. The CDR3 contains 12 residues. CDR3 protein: CASHDPTGELFF. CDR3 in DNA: TGTGCCAGCCATGACCCAACCGGGGAGCTGTTTTTT.

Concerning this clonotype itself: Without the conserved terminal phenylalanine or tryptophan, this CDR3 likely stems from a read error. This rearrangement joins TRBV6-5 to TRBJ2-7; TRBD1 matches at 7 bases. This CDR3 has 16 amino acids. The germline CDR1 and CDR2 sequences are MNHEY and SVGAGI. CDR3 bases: TGTGCCAGCAGTTACTCCACAGGGGCCCTCTCCTACGTGCAGTACTCC. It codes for CASSYSTGALSYVQYS.

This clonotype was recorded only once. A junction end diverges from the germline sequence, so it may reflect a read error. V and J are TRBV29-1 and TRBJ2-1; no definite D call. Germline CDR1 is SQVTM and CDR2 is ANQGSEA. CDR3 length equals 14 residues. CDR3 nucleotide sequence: TGCAGCGTGGTCAGAGGAAGCGCCTACAATGAGCAGTTTTTC. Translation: CSVVRGSAYNEQFF.

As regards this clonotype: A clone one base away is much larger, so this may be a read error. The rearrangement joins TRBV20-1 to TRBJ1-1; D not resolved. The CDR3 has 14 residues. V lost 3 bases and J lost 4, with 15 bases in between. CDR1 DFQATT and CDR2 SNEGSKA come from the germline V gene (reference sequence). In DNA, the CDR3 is TGCAGTGCTAGTGAGCAGGTCCTCAGCACTGAAGCTTTCTTT. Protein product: CSASEQVLSTEAFF.

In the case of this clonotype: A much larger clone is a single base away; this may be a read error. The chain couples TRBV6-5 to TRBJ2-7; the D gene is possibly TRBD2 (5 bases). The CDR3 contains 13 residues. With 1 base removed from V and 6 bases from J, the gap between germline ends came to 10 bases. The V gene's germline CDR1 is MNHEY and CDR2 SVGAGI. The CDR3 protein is CASSYFTRGEQYF. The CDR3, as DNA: TGTGCCAGCAGTTACTTTACTCGGGGCGAGCAGTACTTC.

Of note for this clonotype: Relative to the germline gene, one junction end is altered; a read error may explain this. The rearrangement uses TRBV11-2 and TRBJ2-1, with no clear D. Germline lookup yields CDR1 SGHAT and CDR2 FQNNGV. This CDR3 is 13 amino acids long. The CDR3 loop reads CVSSSASCNEQFF. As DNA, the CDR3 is TGTGTCAGCAGCTCTGCATCTTGCAATGAGCAGTTCTTC.

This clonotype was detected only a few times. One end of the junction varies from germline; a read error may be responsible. The CDR3 sequence: CASSPSCGNIIYF. The CDR3 DNA sequence: TGTGCCAGCAGCCCCTCATGTGGAAACATCATATATTTT. The genes are TRBV12-3 or TRBV12-4 and TRBJ1-3; D is unclear. This CDR3 has 13 residues.

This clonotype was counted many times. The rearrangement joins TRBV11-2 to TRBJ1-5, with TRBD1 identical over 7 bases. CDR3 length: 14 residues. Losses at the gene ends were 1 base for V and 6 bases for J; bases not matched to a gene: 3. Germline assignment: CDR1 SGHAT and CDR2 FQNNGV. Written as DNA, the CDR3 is TGTGCCAGCAGCTTAGGGGCAGGGGGTCAGCCCCAGCATTTT. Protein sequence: CASSLGAGGQPQHF.

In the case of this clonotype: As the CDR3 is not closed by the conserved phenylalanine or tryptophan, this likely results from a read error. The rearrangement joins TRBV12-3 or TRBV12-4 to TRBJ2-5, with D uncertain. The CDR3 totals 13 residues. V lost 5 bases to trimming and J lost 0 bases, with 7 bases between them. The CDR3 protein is CASSSSNQETQYL. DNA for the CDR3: TGTGCCAGCAGTAGTTCCAACCAAGAGACCCAGTACTTA.

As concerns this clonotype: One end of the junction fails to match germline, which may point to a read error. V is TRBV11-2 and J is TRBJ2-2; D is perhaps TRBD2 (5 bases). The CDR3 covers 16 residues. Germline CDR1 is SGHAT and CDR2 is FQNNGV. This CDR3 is CASSLAGSLNIGELFF. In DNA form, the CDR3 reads TGTGCCAGCAGCTTAGCGGGATCTCTGAACATCGGGGAGCTGTTTTTT.

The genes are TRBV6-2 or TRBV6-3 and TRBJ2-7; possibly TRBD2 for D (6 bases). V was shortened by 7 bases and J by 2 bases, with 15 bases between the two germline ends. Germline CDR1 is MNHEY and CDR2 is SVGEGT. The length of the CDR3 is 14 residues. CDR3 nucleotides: TGTGCCAGCAATCCTTCGGGCGGGACCTACGAGCAGTACTTC. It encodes CASNPSGGTYEQYF.

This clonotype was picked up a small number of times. The CDR3 region has the DNA TGTGCCTGGGACGTAGCGGGGATTCAAGAGACCCAGTACTTC. Its protein is CAWDVAGIQETQYF. The chain employs TRBV30 and TRBJ2-5; the match to TRBD2 covers 8 bases. CDR3 length: 14 amino acids. CDR1 is GTSNPN and CDR2 is SVGIG in the germline V gene (reference sequence). Trimming at V came to 5 bases and at J to 2 bases, leaving 7 bases not matched to a gene.

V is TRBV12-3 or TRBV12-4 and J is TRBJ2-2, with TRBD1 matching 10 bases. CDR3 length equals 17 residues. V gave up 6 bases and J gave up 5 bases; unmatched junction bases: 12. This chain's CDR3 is CASSRGQGTRVTGELFF. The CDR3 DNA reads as TGTGCCAGCAGCAGGGGACAGGGGACGAGAGTTACCGGGGAGCTGTTTTTT.

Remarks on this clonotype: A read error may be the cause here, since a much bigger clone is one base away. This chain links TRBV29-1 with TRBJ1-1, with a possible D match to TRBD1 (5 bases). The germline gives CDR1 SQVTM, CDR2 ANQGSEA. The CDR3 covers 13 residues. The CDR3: CGVEGRMNTEAFF. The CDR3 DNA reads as TGCGGCGTTGAGGGACGGATGAACACTGAAGCTTTCTTT. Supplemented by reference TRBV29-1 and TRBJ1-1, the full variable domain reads SAVISQKPSRDICQRGTSLTIQCQVDSQVTMMFWYRQQPGQSLTLIATANQGSEATYESGFVIDKFPISRPNLTFSTLTVSNMSPEDSSIYLCGVEGRMNTEAFFGQGTRLTVV.

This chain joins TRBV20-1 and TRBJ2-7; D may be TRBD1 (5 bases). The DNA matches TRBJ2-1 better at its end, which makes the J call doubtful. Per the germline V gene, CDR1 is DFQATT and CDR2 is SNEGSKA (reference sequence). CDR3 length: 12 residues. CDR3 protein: CSVGRLGYEQFF. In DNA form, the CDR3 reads TGCAGTGTGGGGCGACTTGGCTACGAGCAGTTCTTC.

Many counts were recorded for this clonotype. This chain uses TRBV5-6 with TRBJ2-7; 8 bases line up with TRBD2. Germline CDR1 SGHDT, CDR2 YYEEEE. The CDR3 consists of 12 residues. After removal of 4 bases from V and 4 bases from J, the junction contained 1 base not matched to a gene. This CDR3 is CASSRGGYEQYF. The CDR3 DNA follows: TGTGCCAGCAGCCGGGGGGGGTACGAGCAGTACTTC.

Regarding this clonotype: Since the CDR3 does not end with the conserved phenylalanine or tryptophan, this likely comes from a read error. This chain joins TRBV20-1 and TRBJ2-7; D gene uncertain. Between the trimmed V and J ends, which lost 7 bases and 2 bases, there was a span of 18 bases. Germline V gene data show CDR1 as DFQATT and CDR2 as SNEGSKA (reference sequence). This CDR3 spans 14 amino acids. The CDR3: CSVISRVGAYEQYL. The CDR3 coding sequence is TGCAGTGTAATCTCGCGAGTAGGAGCCTACGAGCAGTACTTA.

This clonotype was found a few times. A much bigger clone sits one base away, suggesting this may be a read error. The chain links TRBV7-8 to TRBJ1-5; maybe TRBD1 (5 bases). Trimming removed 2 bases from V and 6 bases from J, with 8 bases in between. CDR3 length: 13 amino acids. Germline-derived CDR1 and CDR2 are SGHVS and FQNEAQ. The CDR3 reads CASSLQGGQPQHF. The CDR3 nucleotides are TGTGCCAGCAGCTTACAGGGAGGTCAGCCCCAGCATTTT.